The 18 T cell receptor beta chains in this list originate from one sample, sequenced in a study of STAT5B mutations in CD4+ large granular lymphocyte leukemia (dated by TCRdb to between 2022 and 2023). The library relied on the immunoSEQ multiplex PCR assay. The source is immuneACCESS, and TCRdb retained only in-frame sequences with V and J called. Part of the clones is not carried over; for the studies checked, unresolved V genes explain less than half of this, and the remainder is unexplained. Recorded for this sample are about 30,000 clones; about 78% of them occurred a single time. Over 2% of the sample goes to the ten largest clones. The sample consisted of CD4+ T cells from blood buffy coats. These TCRs come from a human donor in good health.

This rearrangement joins TRBV28 to TRBJ1-5; perhaps TRBD1 as D (6 bases). Germline assignment: CDR1 MDHEN and CDR2 SYDVKM. The V end lost 6 bases, the J end lost 3 bases, and 21 bases lay between the germline ends. The CDR3 has 17 amino acids. The CDR3 here is CASSPSRGTNTNQPQHF. CDR3 coding DNA: TGTGCCAGCAGCCCTTCGCGGGGGACAAATACCAATCAGCCCCAGCATTTT. The full variable domain, with the rest looked up from reference TRBV28 and TRBJ1-5, is DVKVTQSSRYLVKRTGEKVFLECVQDMDHENMFWYRQDPGLGLRLIYFSYDVKMKEKGDIPEGYSVSREKKERFSLILESASTNQTSMYLCASSPSRGTNTNQPQHFGDGTRLSIL.

The chain joins TRBV28 to TRBJ1-4; 11 bases agree with TRBD1. The length of the CDR3 is 15 residues. The ends lost 5 bases at V and 10 bases at J; junction bases unmatched: 9. Germline CDR1 MDHEN, CDR2 SYDVKM. The CDR3 nucleotides read TGTGCCAGCAGTCCACCGGGACAGGGGGTTGGAAAACTGTTTTTT. Amino acid sequence: CASSPPGQGVGKLFF. The full variable domain, its missing parts supplied by reference TRBV28 and TRBJ1-4, is DVKVTQSSRYLVKRTGEKVFLECVQDMDHENMFWYRQDPGLGLRLIYFSYDVKMKEKGDIPEGYSVSREKKERFSLILESASTNQTSMYLCASSPPGQGVGKLFFGSGTQLSVL.

The chain uses TRBV4-1 and TRBJ2-3; TRBD2 matches at 10 bases. V trimming: 1 base; J trimming: 0 bases; junction bases outside the gene matches: 13. The length of the CDR3 is 20 residues. The germline V gene has CDR1 MGHRA and CDR2 YSYEKL. The CDR3 bases are TGCGCCAGCAGCCAAGCCCGCGGGACCGTAGCGGGGGGCAGCACAGATACGCAGTATTTT. It specifies CASSQARGTVAGGSTDTQYF.

The rearrangement uses TRBV7-8 and TRBJ2-3; 9 bases map to TRBD2. CDR1 is SGHVS and CDR2 is FQNEAQ in the germline V gene. J gave up 9 bases and V 5 bases, and 12 bases lay outside the gene matches. This CDR3 is 15 amino acids long. This chain's CDR3 is CASSARGGAVRTQYF. The CDR3 bases are TGTGCCAGCAGCGCCCGCGGGGGGGCGGTCAGGACGCAGTATTTT.

The gene calls are TRBV6-1 and TRBJ1-1; D call uncertain. Trimming cost V 6 bases and J 2 bases, with 13 bases left between them. This CDR3 has 14 residues. Germline CDR1 is MNHNS and CDR2 is SASEGT. Here the CDR3 DNA reads TGTGCCAGCAGCCTACGGGCTCTAAACACTGAAGCTTTCTTT. It is translated as CASSLRALNTEAFF.

The chain links TRBV19 to TRBJ1-2; 7 nucleotides agree with TRBD1. Trimming cost V 4 bases and J 4 bases; bases outside gene matches: 3. Germline CDR1 reads LNHDA; CDR2 reads SQIVND (reference sequence). This CDR3 has 13 amino acids. Written as DNA, the CDR3 is TGTGCCAGTAGTAGGGGGGACAGCTATGGCTACACCTTC. It yields the protein CASSRGDSYGYTF.

This clone has only a few counts. The V and J genes are TRBV4-1 and TRBJ2-3; 7 nucleotides agree with TRBD2. CDR1 is MGHRA and CDR2 is YSYEKL in the germline V gene. This CDR3 is built from 16 residues. The V gene end was trimmed by 4 bases and the J gene end by 0 bases; junction bases not matched to a gene: 7. Here the CDR3 reads CASSRLGEGSTDTQYF. The CDR3 region has the DNA TGCGCCAGCAGCCGATTGGGGGAGGGTAGCACAGATACGCAGTATTTT.

CDR3 residues: CASSLTPTWEQYF. CDR3 DNA sequence: TGTGCCAGCAGCCTTACACCCACCTGGGAGCAGTACTTC. V is TRBV9 and J is TRBJ2-7; D gene ambiguous. Germline CDR1 SGDLS, CDR2 YYNGEE. This CDR3 is 13 amino acids long. Trimming pared 4 bases from V and 7 bases from J, leaving 15 bases between.

J is TRBJ2-1 and V is TRBV7-2, with TRBD2 matching over 12 bases. CDR3 length: 15 residues. CDR1 is SGHTA, CDR2 FQGNSA, per germline. Germline trimming cut 5 bases from V and 4 bases from J; bases unmatched to any gene: 3. The CDR3 sequence is CASSPGLAGYNEQFF. The DNA for the CDR3 is TGTGCCAGCAGCCCTGGACTAGCGGGATACAATGAGCAGTTCTTC.

The chain couples TRBV28 to TRBJ2-5; 8 bases are a match to TRBD2. Looked up from germline, CDR1 is MDHEN and CDR2 is SYDVKM. V dropped 6 bases and J dropped 1; count of bases not matched to a gene: 7. The CDR3 runs 15 residues. DNA for the CDR3: TGTGCCAGCAGCCGGGGGGGACCCGTCCAAGAGACCCAGTACTTC. This gives the protein CASSRGGPVQETQYF.

The chain has TRBV7-8 and TRBJ2-2; D remains ambiguous. Germline assignment: CDR1 SGHVS and CDR2 FQNEAQ. The CDR3 sequence is 14 residues long. Trimming stripped 2 bases from V and 1 base from J, with 5 bases between. The CDR3 DNA follows: TGTGCCAGCAGCTTATCCTTGAACACCGGGGAGCTGTTTTTT. It encodes CASSLSLNTGELFF.

The chain combines TRBV2 with TRBJ2-5; D not certain. The CDR3 has 13 residues. From germline, CDR1 is SNHLY and CDR2 FYNNEI. V lost 1 base, J lost 2 bases, and 5 bases lay in between. CDR3 protein: CASSEVLQETQYF. The CDR3 DNA is TGTGCCAGCAGTGAAGTATTGCAAGAGACCCAGTACTTC.

As for this clone: The junction does not match germline at one end; this may be a read error. The rearrangement uses TRBV19 and TRBJ1-2; D may be TRBD1 (5 bases). The CDR3 contains 12 residues. From germline, CDR1 is LNHDA and CDR2 SQIVND (reference sequence). CDR3 loop: CASSIDEGDSYF. CDR3 DNA: TGTGCCAGTAGTATAGATGAGGGAGACAGCTACTTC. The whole variable domain, remainder taken from reference TRBV19 and TRBJ1-2, is DGGITQSPKYLFRKEGQNVTLSCEQNLNHDAMYWYRQDPGQGLRLIYYSQIVNDFQKGDIAEGYSVSREKKESFPLTVTSAQKNPTAFYLCASSIDEGDSYFGSGTRLTVV.

V gene TRBV19 combines with J gene TRBJ2-7, with D possibly TRBD2 on 5 matching bases. This CDR3 has 16 amino acids. The germline V and J ends were trimmed by 1 base and 1 base, with 14 bases remaining between them. Per the germline V gene, CDR1 is LNHDA and CDR2 is SQIVND (reference sequence). CDR3 loop: CASSIATRGNSYEQYF. CDR3 DNA sequence: TGTGCCAGTAGTATAGCCACTAGAGGGAATTCCTACGAGCAGTACTTC.

V and J are TRBV4-1 and TRBJ2-5; 8 bases map to TRBD2. The germline CDR1 and CDR2 sequences are MGHRA and YSYEKL. V lost 1 base to trimming and J lost 4 bases; unmatched junction nucleotides: 8. CDR3 length equals 16 residues. The chain's CDR3 is CASSQGMVGGAETQYF. The CDR3 DNA reads TGCGCCAGCAGCCAAGGGATGGTCGGGGGGGCAGAGACCCAGTACTTC.

The rearrangement links TRBV19 to TRBJ1-5; no clear D. The CDR3 loop spans 15 amino acids. The germline V and J ends were trimmed by 5 bases and 5 bases, with 16 bases remaining between them. CDR1 is LNHDA, CDR2 SQIVND, per germline (reference sequence). This CDR3 is CASSSPGFSDQPQHF. In DNA form, the CDR3 reads TGTGCCAGTAGTTCACCGGGGTTTTCCGATCAGCCCCAGCATTTT.

The chain joins TRBV18 to TRBJ2-5; weak D call: TRBD1 (5 bases). Trimming stripped 3 bases from V and 1 base from J, with 15 bases between. The CDR3 runs 16 residues. Germline V gene lookup returns CDR1 KGHSH and CDR2 LQKENI. This CDR3 is CASSPGFQGSQETQYF. In nucleotides, the CDR3 is TGTGCCAGCTCACCCGGTTTTCAGGGTTCCCAAGAGACCCAGTACTTC.

This clone came up a few times. The chain uses TRBV9 and TRBJ2-2; weak D call: TRBD2 (6 bases). The germline V and J ends were trimmed by 3 bases and 8 bases, with 11 bases remaining between them. The CDR3 runs to 13 residues. The germline CDR1 and CDR2 sequences are SGDLS and YYNGEE. CDR3 protein: CASSARESGELFF. The DNA for the CDR3 is TGTGCCAGCAGCGCACGGGAGTCTGGGGAGCTGTTTTTT.